This T cell receptor beta chain is drawn from a study of control samples from healthy donors and cancer patients. Data came from immunoSEQ multiplex PCR; TCRdb stores just in-frame clones and leaves some out. The data show tens of thousands of clones, with 88% seen just once and around an eighth held by the top ten. Germline assignment: CDR1 SNHLY and CDR2 FYNNEI. CDR3 length equals 12 residues. Trimming shortened V by 5 bases and J by 3 bases, and 7 bases separated the two germline ends. V usage is TRBV2 and J usage is TRBJ1-1; D gene ambiguous. Sequenced input: blood. The origin of this receptor is an older woman in good health. The CDR3 nucleotides read TGTGCCAGCAGTACCAGAGACACTGAAGCTTTCTTT. Its protein is CASSTRDTEAFF.